These 25 T cell receptor beta chains were sequenced from one sample in a study of shared clonotypes between healthy human individuals. Using immunoSEQ multiplex PCR, the repertoire was profiled, and TCRdb retains in-frame clones only, with some absent. The sample carries about 2.3 million clones, just under 95% recorded once. Sequenced: naive CD4+ T cells from PBMCs. Sample subset: CD45RA+ positively selected. These TCRs come from a man in his late teens or twenties in good health. Some clones in this sample may be carry-over from other donors' samples.

A word on this clone: Other DNA sequences in the sample encode the same CDR3. V gene TRBV5-1 combines with J gene TRBJ2-3; a possible D gene is TRBD2 (6 bases). Germline-derived CDR1 and CDR2 are SGHRS and YFSETQ. Trimming stripped 0 bases from V and 6 bases from J, with 11 bases between. This CDR3 has 14 amino acids. The CDR3 reads CASSLVGGADTQYF. DNA for the CDR3: TGCGCCAGCAGCTTGGTGGGGGGTGCGGATACGCAGTATTTT.

This clone was found once. The genes are TRBV6-6 and TRBJ2-7; 9 bases agree with TRBD2. Trimming removed 2 bases from V and 8 bases from J; junction bases left unmatched: 10. Germline V gene lookup returns CDR1 MNHNY and CDR2 SVGAGI (reference sequence). The CDR3 consists of 15 residues. The CDR3 loop is CASSYQGSGGPQQYF. The DNA of the CDR3 is TGTGCCAGCAGTTACCAGGGTAGCGGGGGACCGCAGCAGTACTTC.

The rearrangement uses TRBV9 and TRBJ1-2; 7 bases are a match to TRBD1. The J segment lost 8 bases and the V segment lost 3 bases, leaving 13 bases of the junction unmatched. CDR3 size: 15 residues. CDR1 and CDR2 (germline): SGDLS, YYNGEE. CDR3 nucleotide sequence: TGTGCCAGCAGCGCCCCACAGGGGACTGTTTTAGGCTACACCTTC. This sequence encodes CASSAPQGTVLGYTF.

The chain carries TRBV4-2 and TRBJ2-3; 8 bases fit TRBD2. The CDR3 has 14 residues. Looked up from germline, CDR1 is LGHNA and CDR2 is YNFKEQ. The V and J ends lost 3 bases and 6 bases, in that order; junction bases with no gene match: 5. The CDR3 is CASSHPGGWDTQYF. CDR3 nucleotides: TGTGCCAGCAGCCATCCGGGAGGGTGGGATACGCAGTATTTT.

The chain combines TRBV7-9 with TRBJ2-6; the match to TRBD2 covers 9 bases. With V trimmed by 5 bases and J by 0 bases, 8 bases remained unmatched. Germline V gives CDR1 SEHNR, CDR2 FQNEAQ (reference sequence). This CDR3 comprises 18 residues. Here the CDR3 reads CASSMTSGTNSGANVLTF. CDR3 DNA sequence: TGTGCCAGCAGCATGACTAGCGGTACGAACTCTGGGGCCAACGTCCTGACTTTC.

This clone showed up just once. Here the CDR3 reads CASNHGGPGANVLTF. CDR3 bases: TGTGCCAGCAACCACGGCGGCCCTGGGGCCAACGTCCTGACTTTC. The chain couples TRBV28 to TRBJ2-6; D is unclear. V was shortened by 7 bases and J by 2 bases, with 12 bases between the two germline ends. Germline assignment: CDR1 MDHEN and CDR2 SYDVKM. This CDR3 comprises 15 residues.

J is TRBJ1-2 and V is TRBV11-1, with 8 bases fitting TRBD1. V dropped 3 bases and J dropped 3; count of bases not matched to a gene: 6. Germline CDR1 and CDR2: SGHAT and FQDESV (reference sequence). This CDR3 spans 15 amino acids. This chain's CDR3 is CASSLETGDDYGYTF. The CDR3 DNA is TGTGCCAGCAGCTTGGAGACAGGGGACGACTATGGCTACACCTTC.

This chain uses TRBV11-2 with TRBJ2-1, with D unresolved. V was trimmed by 6 bases and J by 4 bases, leaving 10 bases between them. CDR1 and CDR2 from the germline V gene are SGHAT and FQNNGV. CDR3 length: 13 residues. The CDR3 bases are TGTGCCAGCAGTTCCGACTTATACAATGAGCAGTTCTTC. Residues: CASSSDLYNEQFF.

The chain employs TRBV15 and TRBJ2-5, with D unresolved. Germline V CDR1 and CDR2: LNHNV, YYDKDF (reference sequence). V lost 0 bases to trimming and J lost 2 bases, with 13 bases between them. This CDR3 has 16 amino acids. The CDR3 loop reads CATSRDLLSSQETQYF. The CDR3 DNA reads as TGTGCCACCAGCAGAGATCTATTGAGCTCGCAAGAGACCCAGTACTTC. Supplemented by reference TRBV15 and TRBJ2-5, the full variable domain reads DAMVIQNPRYQVTQFGKPVTLSCSQTLNHNVMYWYQQKSSQAPKLLFHYYDKDFNNEADTPDNFQSRRPNTSFCFLDIRSPGLGDTAMYLCATSRDLLSSQETQYFGPGTRLLVL.

This clone was detected a few times. The chain carries TRBV7-9 and TRBJ1-1, with D maybe TRBD1 (5 bases). CDR3 size: 12 residues. Germline V gene sequence: CDR1 SEHNR, CDR2 FQNEAQ (reference sequence). V was clipped by 5 bases and J by 6 bases, with 10 bases between them. The CDR3 DNA reads TGTGCCAGCAGCCCCAGGGATGCTGAAGCTTTCTTT. Translating gives CASSPRDAEAFF. The full variable domain, in which reference TRBV7-9 and TRBJ1-1 provide the parts outside the CDR3, is DTGVSQNPRHKITKRGQNVTFRCDPISEHNRLYWYRQTLGQGPEFLTYFQNEAQLEKSRLLSDRFSAERPKGSFSTLEIQRTEQGDSAMYLCASSPRDAEAFFGQGTRLTVV.

The CDR3 region is CSVPREGAYGYTF. The CDR3 nucleotides read TGCAGCGTACCCAGGGAGGGGGCCTATGGCTACACCTTC. The chain is built from TRBV29-1 and TRBJ1-2; the match to TRBD1 covers 7 bases. CDR1 SQVTM and CDR2 ANQGSEA come from the germline V gene. The CDR3 has 13 residues. Trimming at V came to 6 bases and at J to 4 bases, leaving 8 bases not matched to a gene.

V is TRBV7-2 and J is TRBJ2-3; TRBD2 matches at 7 bases. This CDR3 has 15 residues. CDR1 and CDR2 from the germline V gene are SGHTA and FQGNSA. The V and J ends lost 5 bases and 2 bases, in that order; junction bases with no gene match: 7. In DNA, the CDR3 is TGTGCCAGCAGCGGAACTAGCGCAGACACAGATACGCAGTATTTT. Encoded protein: CASSGTSADTDTQYF.

Comment on this clone: In the same sample, other DNA sequences code for this CDR3. CDR3 sequence (DNA): TGTGCCAGCTCACCCTTAGGTAATGAAAAACTGTTTTTT. This gives the protein CASSPLGNEKLFF. The V and J genes are TRBV18 and TRBJ1-4; D uncertain. V gave up 3 bases and J gave up 4 bases, with 6 bases separating them. Germline V gene lookup returns CDR1 KGHSH and CDR2 LQKENI. The CDR3 is made up of 13 amino acids.

CDR3 protein: CASSPIAVSSYNEQFF. The CDR3 DNA is TGTGCCAGCAGCCCAATAGCGGTGAGCTCCTACAATGAGCAGTTCTTC. J is TRBJ2-1 and V is TRBV7-3; TRBD2 might be the D (6 bases). CDR1 is SGHTA and CDR2 is FQGTGA in the germline V gene. The CDR3 has 16 residues. With 5 bases removed from V and 0 bases from J, the gap between germline ends came to 14 bases.

This clone has a single count. The V call is TRBV19, the J call TRBJ1-5; D remains unclear. CDR1 and CDR2 (germline): LNHDA, SQIVND (reference sequence). The length of the CDR3 is 14 residues. The V end was cut by 4 bases, the J end by 5 bases, with 12 bases between. CDR3 nucleotides: TGTGCCAGTAGTACGATCCCCACTTATCAGCCCCAGCATTTT. Protein sequence: CASSTIPTYQPQHF.

The J gene is TRBJ2-5, the V gene TRBV7-7; D possibly corresponds to TRBD2 (6 bases). Deletions cut 5 bases from V and 2 bases from J, with 12 bases between. From germline, CDR1 is SSHAT and CDR2 FNYEAQ (reference sequence). This CDR3 is 14 amino acids long. For the CDR3, the DNA is TGTGCCAGCAGCCATCGAGGAGGGCAAGAGACCCAGTACTTC. Translated: CASSHRGGQETQYF.

This clone has only one observation. The chain has TRBV7-6 and TRBJ2-7; D gene unclear. Trimming removed 2 bases at V and 1 base at J, with 6 bases between. The germline V gene has CDR1 SGHVS and CDR2 FNYEAQ. CDR3 size: 13 residues. CDR3 in amino acids: CASSLTESYEQYF. The CDR3 DNA sequence: TGTGCCAGCAGCTTAACGGAGTCCTACGAGCAGTACTTC.

Regarding this clone: Other DNA sequences of this sample code for an identical CDR3. The chain links TRBV2 to TRBJ2-7; the match to TRBD2 covers 7 bases. The CDR3 covers 13 residues. Germline trimming cut 4 bases from V and 2 bases from J; bases unmatched to any gene: 2. Germline V gene lookup returns CDR1 SNHLY and CDR2 FYNNEI. CDR3 sequence (DNA): TGTGCCAGCAGTGGTGGGAGGGCCTACGAGCAGTACTTC. Translated: CASSGGRAYEQYF.

V gene TRBV19 combines with J gene TRBJ2-5; 14 nucleotides line up with TRBD2. Trimming took 9 bases from V and 4 from J; bases not matched to a gene: 7. Germline CDR1 is LNHDA and CDR2 is SQIVND (reference sequence). This CDR3 is built from 15 residues. The DNA of the CDR3 is TGTGCCAGCGGGACTAGCGGGAGTCGGGGAGAGACCCAGTACTTC. Protein sequence: CASGTSGSRGETQYF.

The J gene is TRBJ1-1, the V gene TRBV28; 8 nucleotides line up with TRBD1. The germline gives CDR1 MDHEN, CDR2 SYDVKM. This CDR3 has 14 amino acids. V trimming: 8 bases; J trimming: 5 bases; junction bases outside the gene matches: 10. The CDR3 DNA reads TGTGCCAGCGATACGAGGACAGGGCGGACTGAAGCTTTCTTT. This sequence encodes CASDTRTGRTEAFF.

The rearrangement uses TRBV28 and TRBJ1-1, with D tentatively TRBD1 (6 bases). The V gene's germline CDR1 is MDHEN and CDR2 SYDVKM. CDR3 length: 14 residues. With 5 bases removed from V and 3 bases from J, the gap between germline ends came to 13 bases. This CDR3 is CASSPPQGYTEAFF. As DNA, the CDR3 is TGTGCCAGCAGTCCGCCACAGGGTTACACTGAAGCTTTCTTT.

The chain employs TRBV11-3 and TRBJ2-7; D is unresolved. Looked up from germline, CDR1 is SGHNT and CDR2 is YENEEA. V was pared by 1 base and J by 0 bases, with 10 bases between. This CDR3 spans 15 amino acids. CDR3 coding DNA: TGTGCCAGCAGCTTAGGCAGCGCATTCTCCTACGAGCAGTACTTC. Translated, it gives CASSLGSAFSYEQYF.

This clone has only a few counts. The chain has TRBV30 and TRBJ1-1, with D unresolved. Germline loops: CDR1 GTSNPN, CDR2 SVGIG (reference sequence). With 1 base removed from V and 0 bases from J, the gap between germline ends came to 12 bases. The CDR3 totals 15 residues. The CDR3 sequence is CAWSGAGGMNTEAFF. The CDR3 nucleotides are TGTGCCTGGAGTGGCGCGGGAGGCATGAACACTGAAGCTTTCTTT. The complete variable domain, with remaining parts taken from reference TRBV30 and TRBJ1-1, reads SQTIHQWPATLVQPVGSPLSLECTVEGTSNPNLYWYRQAAGRGLQLLFYSVGIGQISSEVPQNLSASRPQDRQFILSSKKLLLSDSGFYLCAWSGAGGMNTEAFFGQGTRLTVV.

This chain uses TRBV11-2 with TRBJ2-1, with D possibly being TRBD1 or TRBD2 (6 bases each). Germline loops: CDR1 SGHAT, CDR2 FQNNGV. The CDR3 sequence is 15 residues long. Trimming stripped 5 bases from V and 4 bases from J, with 15 bases between. The CDR3 here is CASSPNSGAYNEQFF. For the CDR3, the DNA is TGTGCCAGCAGCCCGAATTCGGGGGCTTACAATGAGCAGTTCTTC.

Concerning this clone itself: The same CDR3 also results from other DNA sequences found in this sample. The CDR3 region is CASSLASADTQYF. CDR3 DNA: TGTGCCAGCAGCTTGGCCAGCGCAGATACGCAGTATTTT. The rearrangement uses TRBV5-4 and TRBJ2-3; D is unresolved. Germline V gene lookup returns CDR1 SGHNT and CDR2 YYREEE (reference sequence). The CDR3 runs 13 residues. V lost 0 bases and J 4 bases, leaving 6 bases between the germline ends.